Below, 12 T cell receptor beta chains from the same sample are listed, as sequenced in a study of cytomegalovirus exposure and HLA in healthy donors. Measured with immunoSEQ multiplex PCR; TCRdb has only the in-frame clones, and not every one. This sample has 60,000 to 90,000 clones, with around 81% found just once. Sequencing used PBMCs. The source of these receptors is a man younger than 45 in good health and CMV-seronegative.

The gene calls are TRBV6-5 and TRBJ2-3; possible D gene TRBD1, 5 bases. V was pared by 2 bases and J by 0 bases, with 6 bases between. The CDR3 contains 14 residues. Looked up from germline, CDR1 is MNHEY and CDR2 is SVGAGI. The CDR3, as DNA: TGTGCCAGCAGTTACAGGACAAGCACAGATACGCAGTATTTT. This codes for CASSYRTSTDTQYF.

The rearrangement links TRBV7-2 to TRBJ2-3, with D perhaps matching TRBD2 (6 bases). Germline V gene sequence: CDR1 SGHTA, CDR2 FQGNSA. The V and J ends lost 0 bases and 3 bases respectively, with 7 bases between them. The CDR3 spans 14 residues. The chain's CDR3 is CASSLAGRTDTQYF. Here the CDR3 DNA reads TGTGCCAGCAGCTTAGCGGGGAGGACAGATACGCAGTATTTT.

V usage is TRBV27 and J usage is TRBJ2-5, with D tentatively TRBD2 (5 bases). The CDR3 runs to 15 residues. Trimming pared 2 bases from V and 5 bases from J, leaving 15 bases between. Germline V gives CDR1 MNHEY, CDR2 SMNVEV (reference sequence). The CDR3 loop reads CASSLRSEKRETQYF. The CDR3, as DNA: TGTGCCAGCAGTTTACGGTCGGAGAAGCGGGAGACCCAGTACTTC.

This sequence joins TRBV7-8 and TRBJ1-5; D is undetermined. This CDR3 contains 15 residues. Germline V gene sequence: CDR1 SGHVS, CDR2 FQNEAQ. V was clipped by 2 bases and J by 2 bases, with 10 bases between them. The CDR3 DNA reads as TGTGCCAGCAGCTTATTGGTCCGGGGCAATCAGCCCCAGCATTTT. Amino acids: CASSLLVRGNQPQHF.

The V call is TRBV6-6, the J call TRBJ1-1, with D hard to call. Deletions cut 4 bases from V and 7 bases from J, with 10 bases between. The CDR3 loop spans 12 amino acids. Germline V gene lookup returns CDR1 MNHNY and CDR2 SVGAGI (reference sequence). Here the CDR3 DNA reads TGTGCCAGCAGTTCCTGGCGGAGTGAAGCTTTCTTT. It codes for CASSSWRSEAFF.

The chain has TRBV5-1 and TRBJ1-4, with 7 bases lining up with TRBD1. V lost 4 bases, J lost 7 bases, and 7 bases stayed unmatched. Looked up from germline, CDR1 is SGHRS and CDR2 is YFSETQ. This CDR3 region has 14 residues. As DNA, the CDR3 is TGCGCCAGCAGCGAGGGACAGAGTGGTGAAAAACTGTTTTTT. Translation gives CASSEGQSGEKLFF.

The rearrangement uses TRBV4-1 and TRBJ2-3, with 8 bases matching TRBD2. The germline V gene encodes CDR1 MGHRA and CDR2 YSYEKL. The V segment lost 2 bases and the J segment 6 bases; nucleotides outside the gene matches: 10. The CDR3 runs 16 residues. The CDR3 reads CASSQLYGGAEDTQYF. In DNA form, the CDR3 reads TGCGCCAGCAGCCAACTCTACGGGGGGGCGGAGGATACGCAGTATTTT.

V is TRBV2 and J is TRBJ1-5; 9 bases map to TRBD1. Germline trimming cut 6 bases from V and 8 bases from J; bases unmatched to any gene: 14. In germline, CDR1 is SNHLY, CDR2 FYNNEI. There are 16 residues in the CDR3. The CDR3 is CASSDGTGGVRKPQHF. CDR3 nucleotides: TGTGCCAGCAGCGATGGCACAGGGGGCGTAAGAAAGCCCCAGCATTTT.

This clone was seen only once. The genes are TRBV11-3 and TRBJ1-1; the D is unclear. CDR1 and CDR2 (germline): SGHNT, YENEEA. Trimming removed 0 bases from V and 0 bases from J, with 8 bases in between. CDR3 size: 15 residues. This chain's CDR3 is CASSLDGRLNTEAFF. In nucleotides, the CDR3 is TGTGCCAGCAGCTTAGACGGCAGGTTGAACACTGAAGCTTTCTTT.

V gene TRBV6-5 combines with J gene TRBJ1-2; D is perhaps TRBD1 (5 bases). This CDR3 has 13 amino acids. Trimming pared 6 bases from V and 8 bases from J, leaving 16 bases between. The germline V gene encodes CDR1 MNHEY and CDR2 SVGAGI. CDR3 sequence: CASSWGLGGGYTF. CDR3 DNA: TGTGCCAGCAGCTGGGGCCTGGGCGGAGGCTACACCTTC.

The V and J genes are TRBV6-1 and TRBJ1-4; possibly TRBD1 for D (6 bases). Per germline, CDR1 MNHNS and CDR2 SASEGT. This CDR3 region has 14 residues. The germline V and J ends were trimmed by 6 bases and 3 bases, with 11 bases remaining between them. CDR3 sequence: CASRTGSANEKLFF. The CDR3 nucleotides read TGTGCCAGCAGAACAGGGTCGGCTAATGAAAAACTGTTTTTT.

V usage is TRBV9 and J usage is TRBJ2-5, with D hard to call. V lost 0 bases and J 3 bases, leaving 18 bases between the germline ends. This CDR3 is built from 17 residues. Germline V gene data show CDR1 as SGDLS and CDR2 as YYNGEE. The CDR3 loop is CASSVGESRPLEETQYF. As DNA, the CDR3 is TGTGCCAGCAGCGTAGGAGAATCCAGGCCTCTTGAAGAGACCCAGTACTTC.